What follows are 21 T cell receptor beta chains derived from one specimen sequenced in a study of breast tumors, draining lymph nodes, adjacent tissues. MiXCR, applied by TCRdb to the multiplex PCR reads, yields one record per CDR3 protein. In the table there are under 75,000 distinct CDR3 sequences, approximately 62% of which are singletons. The sequenced sample consisted of breast tumor tissue. Every receptor here comes from a female donor with breast cancer. Some clones in this sample may be carry-over from other donors' samples.

Comments on this clonotype: Germline is not matched at one junction end, which may reflect a read error. The chain uses TRBV2 and TRBJ2-5; no firm D call. This CDR3 has 13 residues. CDR1 SNHLY and CDR2 FYNNEI come from the germline V gene. As DNA, the CDR3 is TGTGCCAGCAGTGAAGGGAACCAAGAGACCCAGCACTTC. Residues: CASSEGNQETQHF.

Ten or more counts support this clonotype. A much larger clone lies a single base off, so this may be a read error. The chain has TRBV7-6 and TRBJ1-6; maybe TRBD1 (6 bases). CDR3 length: 17 amino acids. The V gene's germline CDR1 is SGHVS and CDR2 FNYEAQ. The CDR3 region is CASSPEGGLSYNSPPHF. In DNA form, the CDR3 reads TGTGCCAGCAGCCCTGAGGGGGGGCTTAGTTATAATTCACCCCCCCACTTT.

The sample holds many counts of this clonotype. The DNA for the CDR3 is TGCAGTGCTCCTATCGAAGCGACTAGCGGGACGAATGAGCAGTTCTTC. Translation: CSAPIEATSGTNEQFF. V is TRBV20-1 and J is TRBJ2-1; 11 bases map to TRBD2. After removal of 5 bases from V and 7 bases from J, the junction contained 13 bases not matched to a gene. The length of the CDR3 is 16 residues. Germline V gene lookup returns CDR1 DFQATT and CDR2 SNEGSKA (reference sequence).

This clonotype appeared many times. The chain uses TRBV20-1 and TRBJ2-7; perhaps TRBD1 as D (6 bases). CDR3 length: 13 residues. Germline CDR1 is DFQATT and CDR2 is SNEGSKA (reference sequence). V was clipped by 6 bases and J by 6 bases, with 18 bases between them. CDR3 residues: CSADPLQGSEQYF. CDR3 coding DNA: TGCAGTGCCGACCCTCTTCAGGGGTCCGAGCAGTACTTC.

This clonotype was seen repeatedly, ten times or more. The chain recombines TRBV20-1 with TRBJ2-7; TRBD2 agrees at 8 bases. J gave up 2 bases and V 0 bases, and 6 bases lay outside the gene matches. Germline V gives CDR1 DFQATT, CDR2 SNEGSKA (reference sequence). The CDR3 has 15 residues. CDR3 residues: CSARERLAKPYEQYF. The CDR3, as DNA: TGCAGTGCTAGAGAAAGACTAGCGAAGCCCTACGAGCAGTACTTC.

This chain connects TRBV20-1 to TRBJ1-5, with D perhaps matching TRBD1 (5 bases). Trimming cost V 7 bases and J 0 bases, with 10 bases left between them. This CDR3 has 13 residues. Per germline, CDR1 DFQATT and CDR2 SNEGSKA (reference sequence). CDR3 bases: TGCAGTGGGTGGGGGAATAGCAATCAGCCCCAGCATTTT. This codes for CSGWGNSNQPQHF.

The chain uses TRBV20-1 and TRBJ2-2, with 16 bases aligning to TRBD2. Germline V gene lookup returns CDR1 DFQATT and CDR2 SNEGSKA (reference sequence). The J segment lost 1 base and the V segment lost 6 bases, leaving 14 bases of the junction unmatched. The CDR3 has 20 amino acids. For the CDR3, the DNA is TGCAGTGCCAGTATGAGAGGGGGACTAGCGGGGGGGTGGAACACCGGGGAGCTGTTTTTT. Translated, it gives CSASMRGGLAGGWNTGELFF.

This clonotype was found once. The missing conserved phenylalanine or tryptophan at the end of this CDR3 makes a read error likely. This chain uses TRBV7-8 with TRBJ2-7; D assignment may be TRBD1 or TRBD2 (5 bases each). Trimming left V 6 bases short and J 6 bases short, with 12 bases between. The CDR3 runs to 12 residues. Per germline, CDR1 SGHVS and CDR2 FQNEAQ. DNA of the CDR3: TGTGCCAGCAGTTTGGGACGGTTCGAGCAGTACCTC. The encoded protein is CASSLGRFEQYL.

The chain links TRBV7-8 to TRBJ1-5; unclear D gene. V lost 5 bases and J 0 bases, leaving 8 bases between the germline ends. The CDR3 contains 14 residues. From germline, CDR1 is SGHVS and CDR2 FQNEAQ. The CDR3 region is CASSPSTSNQPQHF. The CDR3 region has the DNA TGTGCCAGCAGCCCTAGTACTAGCAATCAGCCCCAGCATTTT.

This sequence joins TRBV28 and TRBJ2-7, with D hard to call. V lost 4 bases to trimming and J lost 2 bases, with 12 bases between them. Germline V lookup: CDR1 MDHEN, CDR2 SYDVKM. CDR3 length equals 14 residues. CDR3 in amino acids: CASSSGHLTYEQYF. The CDR3 nucleotides are TGTGCCAGCAGTTCCGGGCACCTAACCTACGAGCAGTACTTC.

The chain carries TRBV7-2 and TRBJ1-4, with D tentatively TRBD1 (5 bases). Germline assignment: CDR1 SGHTA and CDR2 FQGNSA. CDR3 length: 16 residues. With 1 base removed from V and 3 bases from J, the gap between germline ends came to 12 bases. The CDR3 here is CASSLGDRAANEKLFF. The CDR3 coding sequence is TGTGCCAGCAGCTTAGGGGACCGAGCGGCTAATGAAAAACTGTTTTTT.

V and J are TRBV7-9 and TRBJ2-5; weak D call: TRBD1 (7 bases). In germline, CDR1 is SEHNR, CDR2 FQNEAQ (reference sequence). This CDR3 is built from 16 residues. Deletions cut 1 base from V and 1 base from J, with 13 bases between. The CDR3 nucleotides are TGTGCCAGCAGCTTAGGTCAGGGGGAGGCCCAAGAGACCCAGTACTTC. As protein: CASSLGQGEAQETQYF.

The gene calls are TRBV29-1 and TRBJ2-7; D unresolved. Trimming pared 1 base from V and 2 bases from J, leaving 15 bases between. The CDR3 has 15 amino acids. Germline V gene lookup returns CDR1 SQVTM and CDR2 ANQGSEA. The CDR3 nucleotides read TGCAGCGTTGAAGGGCGGCATGGCCTACCCTACGAGCAGTACTTC. Its protein product is CSVEGRHGLPYEQYF.

In regard to this clonotype: A junction boundary mismatches the germline segment, possibly from a read error. The chain is built from TRBV20-1 and TRBJ2-5, with D unresolved. CDR1 is DFQATT, CDR2 SNEGSKA, per germline (reference sequence). The CDR3 length is 11 residues. DNA of the CDR3: TGCAGTGCTAGCGTACAAGAGACCCAGTCCTTC. It translates to CSASVQETQSF.

The chain uses TRBV3-2 and TRBJ1-6; TRBD1 is the table's D call, not checked against the DNA. TRBV3-2 is annotated as a pseudogene. The CDR3 totals 12 residues. As DNA, the CDR3 is TGTGCCAGCATACTCGGGGGTTCACCCCTCCACTTT. Amino acids: CASILGGSPLHF.

The chain recombines TRBV15 with TRBJ2-3; a possible D gene is TRBD2 (6 bases). In germline, CDR1 is LNHNV, CDR2 YYDKDF (reference sequence). V was shortened by 8 bases and J by 3 bases, with 21 bases between the two germline ends. This CDR3 is built from 16 residues. Here the CDR3 reads CATAGRQTVHTDTQYF. The CDR3 region has the DNA TGTGCCACCGCGGGGCGCCAGACAGTGCATACAGATACGCAGTATTTT.

Many counts were recorded for this clonotype. This chain uses TRBV28 with TRBJ2-1; D call uncertain. The CDR3 consists of 10 residues. Deletions cut 10 bases from V and 4 bases from J, with 5 bases between. Germline CDR1 MDHEN, CDR2 SYDVKM. The CDR3 DNA follows: TGTGCCACCTCATACAATGAGCAGTTCTTC. It encodes CATSYNEQFF.

The chain carries TRBV10-1 and TRBJ2-1; TRBD1 matches 8 bases. The CDR3 runs 15 residues. Germline V gene sequence: CDR1 WNHNN, CDR2 SYGVQD (reference sequence). Losses at the gene ends were 6 bases for V and 6 bases for J; bases not matched to a gene: 10. This CDR3 is CASSDTGGEGNEQFF. CDR3 nucleotides: TGCGCCAGCAGCGACACAGGGGGTGAGGGCAATGAGCAGTTCTTC.

The J gene is TRBJ2-5, the V gene TRBV2; D perhaps matches TRBD2 (6 bases). Germline CDR1 reads SNHLY; CDR2 reads FYNNEI. This CDR3 spans 16 amino acids. V gave up 0 bases and J gave up 3 bases, with 14 bases separating them. CDR3 sequence: CASSEADGRREETQYF. CDR3 coding DNA: TGTGCCAGCAGTGAAGCAGACGGCAGGAGGGAAGAGACCCAGTACTTC.

This clonotype has ten or more counts. This sequence joins TRBV10-3 and TRBJ2-5, with 10 bases that match TRBD2. This CDR3 is 14 amino acids long. Trimming at V came to 11 bases and at J to 5 bases, leaving 11 bases not matched to a gene. The germline V gene has CDR1 ENHRY and CDR2 SYGVKD. CDR3 region: CAASPGLATETQYF. CDR3 nucleotides: TGTGCCGCCTCCCCGGGACTAGCGACGGAGACCCAGTACTTC.

The chain employs TRBV19 and TRBJ2-1; 10 nucleotides line up with TRBD1. Looked up from germline, CDR1 is LNHDA and CDR2 is SQIVND (reference sequence). The CDR3 totals 14 residues. J gave up 3 bases and V 7 bases, and 3 bases lay outside the gene matches. As DNA, the CDR3 is TGTGCCAGTACCTGGACAGGGGGCTACAATGAGCAGTTCTTC. Its translation: CASTWTGGYNEQFF.